Shown below are 23 T cell receptor beta chains from a single sample sequenced in a study of blood T cell repertoires in COVID-19. Assay used: immunoSEQ multiplex PCR; TCRdb lists only in-frame clones, some missing. Of under 350,000 clones listed, more than 80% are singletons. Sequencing was performed on peripheral blood. Receptors were obtained from a woman aged 30 to 39 with COVID-19, enrolled during active disease.

The CDR3 loop is CACSRGQGITGELFF. CDR3 DNA sequence: TGTGCCTGTTCCCGGGGCCAGGGGATTACCGGGGAGCTGTTTTTT. The chain couples TRBV30 to TRBJ2-2; D may be TRBD1 (6 bases). The CDR3 has 15 amino acids. Trimming shortened V by 6 bases and J by 5 bases, and 19 bases separated the two germline ends. Germline CDR1 and CDR2: GTSNPN and SVGIG (reference sequence). The full variable domain, completed using reference TRBV30 and TRBJ2-2, is SQTIHQWPATLVQPVGSPLSLECTVEGTSNPNLYWYRQAAGRGLQLLFYSVGIGQISSEVPQNLSASRPQDRQFILSSKKLLLSDSGFYLCACSRGQGITGELFFGEGSRLTVL.

J is TRBJ2-1 and V is TRBV5-4; 12 bases match TRBD1. Germline trimming cut 6 bases from V and 5 bases from J; bases unmatched to any gene: 6. CDR3 length equals 15 residues. Per germline, CDR1 SGHNT and CDR2 YYREEE (reference sequence). CDR3 loop: CASNSRDRGHNEQFF. The CDR3 coding sequence is TGTGCCAGCAACTCCCGGGACAGGGGGCACAATGAGCAGTTCTTC.

This chain joins TRBV28 and TRBJ2-7; 7 bases align to TRBD2. The germline V gene has CDR1 MDHEN and CDR2 SYDVKM. The CDR3 loop spans 14 amino acids. The J segment lost 7 bases and the V segment lost 4 bases, leaving 10 bases of the junction unmatched. The DNA of the CDR3 is TGTGCCAGCAGTTCCCCTAGGACTAGTCGGGAGCAGTACTTC. It specifies CASSSPRTSREQYF.

With regard to this clone: A junction boundary mismatches the germline segment, possibly from a read error. The DNA of the CDR3 is TGCAGTGCTAGTCCCCTTAATAATTCGCCCCTCCACTTT. It yields the protein CSASPLNNSPLHF. The rearrangement joins TRBV20-1 to TRBJ1-6; no reliable D call. The CDR3 has 13 amino acids. Germline CDR1 is DFQATT and CDR2 is SNEGSKA (reference sequence).

The V call is TRBV19, the J call TRBJ2-5; 7 nucleotides agree with TRBD1. Germline V gene data show CDR1 as LNHDA and CDR2 as SQIVND (reference sequence). The CDR3 has 14 amino acids. Trimming took 6 bases from V and 5 from J; bases not matched to a gene: 9. CDR3 loop: CASRPTGLTETQYF. CDR3 DNA: TGTGCCAGTAGACCGACAGGGCTCACGGAGACCCAGTACTTC.

V and J are TRBV2 and TRBJ1-3, with no clear D. The germline V gene has CDR1 SNHLY and CDR2 FYNNEI. CDR3 length equals 15 residues. Deletions cut 3 bases from V and 2 bases from J, with 11 bases between. CDR3 nucleotides: TGTGCCAGCAGTGATAGGCTAGCGGCTGGAAACACCATATATTTT. Protein sequence: CASSDRLAAGNTIYF.

The chain couples TRBV5-1 to TRBJ1-2; unclear D gene. V was shortened by 2 bases and J by 2 bases, with 7 bases between the two germline ends. In germline, CDR1 is SGHRS, CDR2 YFSETQ. This CDR3 spans 13 amino acids. The CDR3 reads CASSFSRNYGYTF. CDR3 DNA: TGCGCCAGCAGCTTCTCCCGGAACTATGGCTACACCTTC.

The gene calls are TRBV6-5 and TRBJ1-3; possibly TRBD1 for D (6 bases). Trimming left V 0 bases short and J 4 bases short, with 10 bases between. The CDR3 consists of 15 residues. Per germline, CDR1 MNHEY and CDR2 SVGAGI. The CDR3 region is CASSYSQGSGNTIYF. CDR3 DNA sequence: TGTGCCAGCAGTTACTCACAGGGATCAGGAAACACCATATATTTT.

The DNA of the CDR3 is TGTGCCAGCAGCTTAGCCCCAGGATGGGGCTACACCTTC. Translating it yields CASSLAPGWGYTF. V is TRBV7-2 and J is TRBJ1-2, with D unresolved. Germline V gene data show CDR1 as SGHTA and CDR2 as FQGNSA. V was clipped by 0 bases and J by 8 bases, with 10 bases between them. The CDR3 has 13 residues.

V and J are TRBV30 and TRBJ1-1, with 7 bases lining up with TRBD1. The CDR3 is made up of 12 amino acids. Germline V gene lookup returns CDR1 GTSNPN and CDR2 SVGIG (reference sequence). V lost 2 bases and J lost 8; bases outside the gene matches: 5. This CDR3 reads CAWSPGGGEAFF. CDR3 DNA: TGTGCCTGGAGTCCAGGGGGTGGAGAAGCTTTCTTT. The full variable domain, in which reference TRBV30 and TRBJ1-1 provide the parts outside the CDR3, is SQTIHQWPATLVQPVGSPLSLECTVEGTSNPNLYWYRQAAGRGLQLLFYSVGIGQISSEVPQNLSASRPQDRQFILSSKKLLLSDSGFYLCAWSPGGGEAFFGQGTRLTVV.

In its sample, this clone was seen once. The chain has TRBV28 and TRBJ2-5, with 7 bases identical to TRBD1. CDR1 MDHEN and CDR2 SYDVKM come from the germline V gene. Losses at the gene ends were 3 bases for V and 9 bases for J; bases not matched to a gene: 10. The CDR3 totals 14 residues. This CDR3 reads CASSFRDSLSAQYF. CDR3 nucleotides: TGTGCCAGCAGTTTCCGGGACAGTTTGTCTGCCCAGTACTTC.

The chain links TRBV6-2 or TRBV6-3 to TRBJ2-4, with TRBD2 as a possible D gene (6 bases). V was pared by 2 bases and J by 0 bases, with 11 bases between. This CDR3 region has 16 residues. Looked up from germline, CDR1 is MNHEY and CDR2 is SVGEGT. DNA of the CDR3: TGTGCCAGCAGTTACCCCAGCGGGCTAGCCAAAAACATTCAGTACTTC. Protein: CASSYPSGLAKNIQYF.

J is TRBJ2-7 and V is TRBV6-2 or TRBV6-3; D is unclear. The germline gives CDR1 MNHEY, CDR2 SVGEGT. V was cut by 0 bases and J by 5 bases, with 5 bases left in between. The CDR3 is 12 amino acids. The CDR3 sequence is CASSYSIDEQYF. In DNA, the CDR3 is TGTGCCAGCAGTTACTCGATAGACGAGCAGTACTTC.

The chain recombines TRBV5-4 with TRBJ2-3; D not resolved. Per the germline V gene, CDR1 is SGHNT and CDR2 is YYREEE (reference sequence). CDR3 size: 16 residues. Trimming cost V 4 bases and J 2 bases, with 17 bases left between them. Here the CDR3 reads CASSRGTELLTDTQYF. The CDR3 DNA follows: TGTGCCAGCAGCCGAGGTACGGAACTGCTCACAGATACGCAGTATTTT.

This chain joins TRBV7-9 and TRBJ2-3; 10 bases align to TRBD1. The CDR3 totals 16 residues. Germline-derived CDR1 and CDR2 are SEHNR and FQNEAQ (reference sequence). With 5 bases clipped from V and 10 bases from J, the junction kept 15 bases outside the gene matches. CDR3 DNA sequence: TGTGCCAGCAGCCAATCAGCCGACAGGGGGCCCCCAGCGCAGTATTTT. Amino acids: CASSQSADRGPPAQYF. The full variable domain, completed using reference TRBV7-9 and TRBJ2-3, is DTGVSQNPRHKITKRGQNVTFRCDPISEHNRLYWYRQTLGQGPEFLTYFQNEAQLEKSRLLSDRFSAERPKGSFSTLEIQRTEQGDSAMYLCASSQSADRGPPAQYFGPGTRLTVL.

The chain has TRBV7-8 and TRBJ2-1; TRBD1 agrees at 10 bases. This CDR3 is built from 15 residues. Germline trimming cut 4 bases from V and 4 bases from J; bases unmatched to any gene: 4. CDR1 is SGHVS and CDR2 is FQNEAQ in the germline V gene. CDR3 residues: CASSSGQGYYNEQFF. The CDR3 nucleotides are TGTGCCAGCAGCTCGGGACAGGGGTATTACAATGAGCAGTTCTTC.

The rearrangement uses TRBV7-2 and TRBJ2-4; 9 bases align to TRBD2. J was trimmed by 3 bases and V by 5 bases; bases with no gene match: 5. This CDR3 is built from 15 residues. Germline values: CDR1 SGHTA, CDR2 FQGNSA. CDR3 residues: CASSPSGTIKNIQYF. The CDR3 DNA reads TGTGCCAGCAGCCCTAGCGGGACCATCAAAAACATTCAGTACTTC.

This clone was seen a handful of times. V is TRBV7-3 and J is TRBJ2-7, with 9 bases identical to TRBD1. The germline gives CDR1 SGHTA, CDR2 FQGTGA. The CDR3 runs to 13 residues. Trimming at V came to 5 bases and at J to 3 bases, leaving 2 bases not matched to a gene. CDR3 DNA: TGTGCCAGCAGCCCGACAGGGGGCTACGAGCAGTACTTC. This gives the protein CASSPTGGYEQYF.

The chain couples TRBV30 to TRBJ1-5; 7 bases line up with TRBD1. CDR1 GTSNPN and CDR2 SVGIG come from the germline V gene (reference sequence). The length of the CDR3 is 12 residues. The ends lost 4 bases at V and 7 bases at J; junction bases unmatched: 4. DNA for the CDR3: TGTGCCTGGAACAGGGGTGGCCAGCCCCAGCATTTT. It specifies CAWNRGGQPQHF.

This clone showed up just once. The chain has TRBV12-3 or TRBV12-4 and TRBJ1-1; D is possibly TRBD1 (5 bases). CDR3 size: 11 residues. Trimming took off 5 bases at V and 9 bases at J, with 10 bases between the two ends. The CDR3 coding sequence is TGTGCCAGCAGTGTGACAGACAAAGCTTTCTTT. The encoded protein is CASSVTDKAFF.

The V and J genes are TRBV3-1 (or the pseudogene TRBV3-2) and TRBJ2-1; D is perhaps TRBD2 (5 bases). Between the trimmed V and J ends, which lost 4 bases and 2 bases, there was a span of 15 bases. Germline CDR1 and CDR2: LGHDT and YNNKEL (reference sequence). The CDR3 contains 16 residues. CDR3 DNA sequence: TGTGCCAGCAGCCTGACCGCTAGCCGTCCCTACAATGAGCAGTTCTTC. It codes for CASSLTASRPYNEQFF.

The chain carries TRBV5-1 and TRBJ1-2; D perhaps matches TRBD1 (6 bases). The V gene's germline CDR1 is SGHRS and CDR2 YFSETQ. CDR3 length: 16 residues. V lost 4 bases and J lost 2, with 18 bases in between. CDR3 sequence (DNA): TGCGCCAGCAGCGCCTTAGCAGGGGCGAAAAACTATGGCTACACCTTC. Translated, it gives CASSALAGAKNYGYTF.

CDR3 DNA: TGTGCCAGCAGTTACGAGGGGGGGAGGGAGACCCAGTACTTC. Translating gives CASSYEGGRETQYF. The chain joins TRBV6-5 to TRBJ2-5; perhaps TRBD2 as D (7 bases). The CDR3 totals 14 residues. The germline V gene has CDR1 MNHEY and CDR2 SVGAGI. Trimming took 2 bases from V and 5 from J, leaving 12 bases between them.